This TCR beta chain was recorded in a study of shared clonotypes between healthy human individuals. This clone was recorded only once. Its matching antigen is unknown. Between the trimmed V and J ends, which lost 0 bases and 7 bases, there was a span of 10 bases. There are 13 residues in the CDR3. The germline V gene has CDR1 SQVTM and CDR2 ANQGSEA. The naive CD8 population came from CD45RO-negative cells selected for CCR7, without terminally differentiated effector memory CD45RA+ cells. Study-wide points: Sampling included only blood; tissue repertoires likely differ. When naive CD4 clonotypes were compared across a few donors, 5% to 5.5% were shared. On the whole, naive subsets had larger estimated richness than memory subsets had. Expectations were that clonotype sharing among donors would be affected by sequencing depth.

The repertoire was sequenced with immunoSEQ multiplex PCR; TCRdb's copy has only in-frame clones and lacks some. Of roughly 600,000 clones listed, 95% to 98% are singletons. V and J are TRBV29-1 and TRBJ2-1; perhaps TRBD2 as D (5 bases). The specimen sequenced was naive CD8+ T cells sorted from blood. This TCR derives from a man younger than 40 in good health. The CDR3 DNA reads as TGCAGCGTTGAAGATCCCACGGGAAATGAGCAGTTCTTC. It specifies CSVEDPTGNEQFF.